This T cell receptor (beta chain) was documented in a study of tumor-infiltrating lymphocytes in primary liver carcinoma. Extraction of RNA together with DNA used roughly 20-32 mg of unsorted bulk tissue. The CDR3 length is 14 residues. Germline V gene sequence: CDR1 SQVTM, CDR2 ANQGSEA. From around 530 ng of total RNA, TCR beta-specific cDNA was reverse-transcribed using a constant-region primer. Libraries covering TCR beta were generated through three nested multiplex PCR rounds (using a slightly modified ARM-PCR). Use of TRBV1-TRBV30 forward primers with a C-beta reverse primer characterized the first two PCR rounds, which lasted roughly 9 cycles each. TCRdb called the multiplex PCR reads again in MiXCR, with one record for every CDR3 protein. This sample carries fewer than 200,000 distinct CDR3 sequences, around four fifths of them seen once, and the ten largest clones take about a sixth.

The sequenced sample was tumor tissue from primary liver carcinoma. This receptor was obtained from a man in his forties or fifties with primary liver carcinoma and hepatitis B virus infection. This rearrangement joins TRBV29-1 to TRBJ2-3; the D gene is possibly TRBD1 (6 bases). The J call could be wrong; TRBJ1-5 is a better fit for the DNA end. The CDR3 loop reads CSMGASGRPDTQHF. In nucleotides, the CDR3 is TGCAGTATGGGGGCCAGCGGGAGGCCAGATACGCAGCATTTT.